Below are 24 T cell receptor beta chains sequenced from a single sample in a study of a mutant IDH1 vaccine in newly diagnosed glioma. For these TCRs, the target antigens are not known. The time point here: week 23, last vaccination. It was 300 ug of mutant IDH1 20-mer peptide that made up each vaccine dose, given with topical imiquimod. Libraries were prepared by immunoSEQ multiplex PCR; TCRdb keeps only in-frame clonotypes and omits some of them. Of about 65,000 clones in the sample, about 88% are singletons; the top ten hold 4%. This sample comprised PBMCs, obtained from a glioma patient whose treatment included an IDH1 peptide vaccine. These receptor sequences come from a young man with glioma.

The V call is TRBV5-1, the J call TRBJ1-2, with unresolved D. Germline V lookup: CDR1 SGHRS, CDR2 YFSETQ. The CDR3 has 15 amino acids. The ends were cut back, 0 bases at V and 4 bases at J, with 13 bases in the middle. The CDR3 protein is CASSLAGPYIYGYTF. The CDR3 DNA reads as TGCGCCAGCAGCTTGGCCGGGCCTTATATCTATGGCTACACCTTC.

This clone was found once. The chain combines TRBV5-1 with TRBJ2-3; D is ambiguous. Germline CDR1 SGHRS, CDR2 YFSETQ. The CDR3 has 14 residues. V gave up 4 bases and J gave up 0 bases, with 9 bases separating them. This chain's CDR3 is CASSLQTSTDTQYF. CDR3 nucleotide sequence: TGCGCCAGCAGCCTACAGACTAGCACAGATACGCAGTATTTT.

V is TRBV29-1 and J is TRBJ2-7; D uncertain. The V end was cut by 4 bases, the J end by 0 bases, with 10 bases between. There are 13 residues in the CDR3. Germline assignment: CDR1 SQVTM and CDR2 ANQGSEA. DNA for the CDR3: TGCAGCGTTGTTCTGTTCATCTCCTACGAGCAGTACTTC. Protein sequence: CSVVLFISYEQYF.

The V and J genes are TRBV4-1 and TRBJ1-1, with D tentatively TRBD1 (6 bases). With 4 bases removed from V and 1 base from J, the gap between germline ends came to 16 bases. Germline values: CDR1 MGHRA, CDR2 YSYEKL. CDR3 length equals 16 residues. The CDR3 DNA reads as TGCGCCAGCAGCCCCTCGTCTGGGGGCCCGAACACTGAAGCTTTCTTT. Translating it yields CASSPSSGGPNTEAFF.

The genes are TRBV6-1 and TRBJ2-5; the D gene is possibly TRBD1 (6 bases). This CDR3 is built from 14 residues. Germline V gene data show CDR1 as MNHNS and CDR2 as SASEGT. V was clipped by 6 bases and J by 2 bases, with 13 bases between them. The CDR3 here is CASSEDSLQETQYF. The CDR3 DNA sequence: TGTGCCAGCAGCGAGGACAGCCTACAAGAGACCCAGTACTTC.

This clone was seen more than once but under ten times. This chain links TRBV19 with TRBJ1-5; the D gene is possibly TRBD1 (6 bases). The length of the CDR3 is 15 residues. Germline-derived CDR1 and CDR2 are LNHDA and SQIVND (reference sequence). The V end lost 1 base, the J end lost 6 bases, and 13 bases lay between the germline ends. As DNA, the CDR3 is TGTGCCAGTAGTATAGCGATAGGGGGTACTCAGCCCCAGCATTTT. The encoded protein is CASSIAIGGTQPQHF.

Here the CDR3 DNA reads TGTGCCAGCAGTCCCCCCCCAGGGGGCATCTATGGCTACACCTTC. This translates into CASSPPPGGIYGYTF. V gene TRBV28 combines with J gene TRBJ1-2; 8 bases line up with TRBD1. Trimming cost V 5 bases and J 4 bases; bases outside gene matches: 9. The germline V gene has CDR1 MDHEN and CDR2 SYDVKM. The length of the CDR3 is 15 residues.

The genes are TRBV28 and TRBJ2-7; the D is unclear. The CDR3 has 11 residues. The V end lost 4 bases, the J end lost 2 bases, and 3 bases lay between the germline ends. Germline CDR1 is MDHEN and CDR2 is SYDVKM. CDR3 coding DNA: TGTGCCAGCAGTTCCACCTACGAGCAGTACTTC. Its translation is CASSSTYEQYF.

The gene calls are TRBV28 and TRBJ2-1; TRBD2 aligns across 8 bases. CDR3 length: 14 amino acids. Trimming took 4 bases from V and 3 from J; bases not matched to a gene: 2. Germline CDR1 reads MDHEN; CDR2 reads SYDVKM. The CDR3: CASSSGGFYNEQFF. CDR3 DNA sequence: TGTGCCAGCAGTTCGGGGGGGTTCTACAATGAGCAGTTCTTC.

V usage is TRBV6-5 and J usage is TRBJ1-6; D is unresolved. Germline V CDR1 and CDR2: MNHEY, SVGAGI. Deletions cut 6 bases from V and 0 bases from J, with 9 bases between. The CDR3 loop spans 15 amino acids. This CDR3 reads CASRLTDSYNSPLHF. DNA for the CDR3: TGTGCCAGCAGACTGACGGACTCCTATAATTCACCCCTCCACTTT.

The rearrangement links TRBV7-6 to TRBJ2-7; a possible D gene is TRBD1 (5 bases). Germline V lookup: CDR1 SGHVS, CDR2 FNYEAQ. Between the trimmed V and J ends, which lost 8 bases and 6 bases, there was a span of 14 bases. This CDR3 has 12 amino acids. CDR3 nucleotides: TGTGCCAGCTCCGGAAGGGGCCGCGAGCAGTACTTC. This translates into CASSGRGREQYF.

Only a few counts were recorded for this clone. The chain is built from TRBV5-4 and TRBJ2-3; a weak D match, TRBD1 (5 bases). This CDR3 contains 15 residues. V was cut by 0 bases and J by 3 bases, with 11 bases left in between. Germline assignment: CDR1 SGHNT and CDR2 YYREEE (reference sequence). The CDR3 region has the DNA TGTGCCAGCAGCTTGGATAGGGGCGTTACAGATACGCAGTATTTT. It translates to CASSLDRGVTDTQYF.

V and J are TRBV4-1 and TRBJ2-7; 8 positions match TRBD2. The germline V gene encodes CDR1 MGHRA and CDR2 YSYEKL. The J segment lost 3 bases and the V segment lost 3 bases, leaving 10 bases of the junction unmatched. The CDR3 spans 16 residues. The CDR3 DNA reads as TGCGCCAGCAGCCAGGAGAGCGGGGGCCCTTTCTACGAGCAGTACTTC. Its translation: CASSQESGGPFYEQYF.

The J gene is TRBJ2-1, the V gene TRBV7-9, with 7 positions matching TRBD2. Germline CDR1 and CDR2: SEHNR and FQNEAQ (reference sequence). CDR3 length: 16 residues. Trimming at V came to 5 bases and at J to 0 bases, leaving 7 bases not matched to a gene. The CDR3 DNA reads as TGTGCCAGCAGCCCTGGGGGAGGGAGCTCCTACAATGAGCAGTTCTTC. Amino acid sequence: CASSPGGGSSYNEQFF.

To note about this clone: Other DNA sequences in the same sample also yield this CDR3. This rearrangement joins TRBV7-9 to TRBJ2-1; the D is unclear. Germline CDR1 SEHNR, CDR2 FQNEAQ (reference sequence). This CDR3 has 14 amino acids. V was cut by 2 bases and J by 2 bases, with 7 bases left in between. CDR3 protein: CASSLSLPYNEQFF. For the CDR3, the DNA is TGTGCCAGCAGCTTATCCCTCCCCTACAATGAGCAGTTCTTC.

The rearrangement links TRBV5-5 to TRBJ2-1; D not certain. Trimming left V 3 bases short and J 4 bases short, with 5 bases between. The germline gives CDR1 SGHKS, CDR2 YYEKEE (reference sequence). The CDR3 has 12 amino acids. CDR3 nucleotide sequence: TGTGCCAGCAGCTCAGGTTACAATGAGCAGTTCTTC. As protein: CASSSGYNEQFF.

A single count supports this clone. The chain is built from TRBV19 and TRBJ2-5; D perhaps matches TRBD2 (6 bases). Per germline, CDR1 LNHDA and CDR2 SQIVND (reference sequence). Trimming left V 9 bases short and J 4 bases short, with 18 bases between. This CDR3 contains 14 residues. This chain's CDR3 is CASRPGGIRETQYF. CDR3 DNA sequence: TGTGCCAGCCGGCCCGGGGGAATTCGAGAGACCCAGTACTTC.

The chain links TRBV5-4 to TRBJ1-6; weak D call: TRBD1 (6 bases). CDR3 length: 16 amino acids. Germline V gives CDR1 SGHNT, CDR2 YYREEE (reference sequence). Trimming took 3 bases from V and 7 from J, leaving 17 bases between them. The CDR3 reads CASSWGSAGVNSPLHF. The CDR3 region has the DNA TGTGCCAGCAGCTGGGGTTCGGCAGGGGTCAATTCACCCCTCCACTTT. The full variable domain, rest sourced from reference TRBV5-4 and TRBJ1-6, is ETGVTQSPTHLIKTRGQQVTLRCSSQSGHNTVSWYQQALGQGPQFIFQYYREEENGRGNFPPRFSGLQFPNYSSELNVNALELDDSALYLCASSWGSAGVNSPLHFGNGTRLTVT.

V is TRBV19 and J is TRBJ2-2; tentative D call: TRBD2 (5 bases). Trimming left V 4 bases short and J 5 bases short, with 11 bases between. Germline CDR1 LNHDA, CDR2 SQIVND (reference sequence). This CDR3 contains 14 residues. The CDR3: CASSTLARTGELFF. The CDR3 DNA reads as TGTGCCAGTAGTACGCTAGCAAGGACCGGGGAGCTGTTTTTT.

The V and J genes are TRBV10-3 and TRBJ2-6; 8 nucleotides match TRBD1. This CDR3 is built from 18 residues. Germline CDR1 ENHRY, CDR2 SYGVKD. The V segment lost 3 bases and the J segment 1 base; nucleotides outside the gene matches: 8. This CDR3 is CAISDWTGNSSGANVLTF. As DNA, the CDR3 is TGTGCCATCAGTGACTGGACAGGGAATTCTTCTGGGGCCAACGTCCTGACTTTC.

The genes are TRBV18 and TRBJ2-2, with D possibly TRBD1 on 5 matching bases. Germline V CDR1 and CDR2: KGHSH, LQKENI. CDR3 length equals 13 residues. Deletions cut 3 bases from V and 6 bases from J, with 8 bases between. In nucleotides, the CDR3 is TGTGCCAGCTCACCCAGGGTTGCCGGGGAGCTGTTTTTT. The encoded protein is CASSPRVAGELFF.

This CDR3 reads CASSLGGEAFF. CDR3 bases: TGCGCCAGCAGCTTGGGGGGTGAAGCTTTCTTT. The rearrangement links TRBV5-1 to TRBJ1-1, with D hard to call. Trimming removed 0 bases from V and 7 bases from J, with 4 bases in between. Germline CDR1 and CDR2: SGHRS and YFSETQ. This CDR3 has 11 residues.

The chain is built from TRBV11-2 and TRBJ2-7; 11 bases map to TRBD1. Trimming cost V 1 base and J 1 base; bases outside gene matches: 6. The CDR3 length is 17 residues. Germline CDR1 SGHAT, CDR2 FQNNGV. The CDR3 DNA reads TGTGCCAGCAGCTTAGGGACAGGGGGCGCTTTTTCCTACGAGCAGTACTTC. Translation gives CASSLGTGGAFSYEQYF.

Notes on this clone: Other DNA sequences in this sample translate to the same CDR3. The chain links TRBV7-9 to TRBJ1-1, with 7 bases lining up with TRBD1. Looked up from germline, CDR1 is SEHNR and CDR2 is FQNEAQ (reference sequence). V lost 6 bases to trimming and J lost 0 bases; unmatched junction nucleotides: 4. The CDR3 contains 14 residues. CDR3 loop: CASSKGQLNTEAFF. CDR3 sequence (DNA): TGTGCCAGCAGTAAGGGACAGCTGAACACTGAAGCTTTCTTT.